A single sample gave rise to the 24 T cell receptor beta chains below, sequenced in a study of control samples from healthy donors and cancer patients. Profiled with immunoSEQ multiplex PCR; TCRdb holds only in-frame clones, not every one. This sample has 100,000 to 150,000 clones, with over 85% found just once. The sample comprised PBMCs. The receptors shown here come from a man aged 45-65 years with head and neck cancer.

V is TRBV7-9 and J is TRBJ2-7, with 9 bases lining up with TRBD2. The CDR3 is 15 residues long. Looked up from germline, CDR1 is SEHNR and CDR2 is FQNEAQ (reference sequence). With 4 bases clipped from V and 2 bases from J, the junction kept 6 bases outside the gene matches. The CDR3, as DNA: TGTGCCAGCAGCTCCCTTAGCGGGAGCACCTACGAGCAGTACTTC. As protein: CASSSLSGSTYEQYF. The entire variable domain, with the rest obtained from reference TRBV7-9 and TRBJ2-7, is as follows: DTGVSQNPRHKITKRGQNVTFRCDPISEHNRLYWYRQTLGQGPEFLTYFQNEAQLEKSRLLSDRFSAERPKGSFSTLEIQRTEQGDSAMYLCASSSLSGSTYEQYFGPGTRLTVT.

The rearrangement uses TRBV5-1 and TRBJ2-1; tentatively, D is TRBD2 (5 bases). Germline V gives CDR1 SGHRS, CDR2 YFSETQ. The CDR3 length is 11 residues. The V gene lost 9 bases and the J gene lost 3 bases, with 7 bases spanning the gap. The CDR3 protein is CATTSYNEQFF. The DNA of the CDR3 is TGCGCCACCACTAGCTACAATGAGCAGTTCTTC.

This chain links TRBV19 with TRBJ1-2; 7 bases are shared with TRBD1. Germline lookup yields CDR1 LNHDA and CDR2 SQIVND (reference sequence). The V and J ends lost 4 bases and 5 bases, in that order; junction bases with no gene match: 4. There are 13 residues in the CDR3. CDR3 in DNA: TGTGCCAGTAGTACGGACAGGATATATGGCTACACCTTC. It is translated as CASSTDRIYGYTF.

This clone was detected a few times. The chain employs TRBV6-5 and TRBJ1-1; D remains unclear. Deletions cut 2 bases from V and 5 bases from J, with 12 bases between. The CDR3 runs 14 residues. CDR1 is MNHEY, CDR2 SVGAGI, per germline. The chain's CDR3 is CASSYRVHETEAFF. The CDR3 DNA reads TGTGCCAGCAGTTACCGGGTCCATGAGACTGAAGCTTTCTTT.

The chain's CDR3 is CASRPGLAGLEQYF. The CDR3 bases are TGTGCCAGCAGACCCGGACTAGCGGGACTCGAGCAGTACTTC. V is TRBV6-5 and J is TRBJ2-7; 12 nucleotides agree with TRBD2. Trimming removed 6 bases from V and 6 bases from J; junction bases left unmatched: 6. CDR1 and CDR2 from the germline V gene are MNHEY and SVGAGI. CDR3 size: 14 residues.

This clone was seen a handful of times. This chain uses TRBV6-6 with TRBJ1-3; TRBD1 agrees at 7 bases. CDR3 length: 15 residues. CDR1 is MNHNY and CDR2 is SVGAGI in the germline V gene (reference sequence). V was pared by 2 bases and J by 0 bases, with 1 base of the junction left unmatched. The DNA of the CDR3 is TGTGCCAGCAGTTACGACAGGGACTCTGGAAACACCATATATTTT. Translating it yields CASSYDRDSGNTIYF.

The chain joins TRBV7-9 to TRBJ2-5; D ambiguous. CDR1 is SEHNR, CDR2 FQNEAQ, per germline (reference sequence). The CDR3 is 14 amino acids. V was shortened by 2 bases and J by 1 base, with 8 bases between the two germline ends. CDR3 nucleotide sequence: TGTGCCAGCAGCTTAACGCCGGGCCAAGAGACCCAGTACTTC. This codes for CASSLTPGQETQYF.

This clone was seen once. The rearrangement uses TRBV7-9 and TRBJ2-1, with D uncertain. Trimming shortened V by 4 bases and J by 4 bases, and 11 bases separated the two germline ends. CDR3 length: 14 residues. Germline CDR1 and CDR2: SEHNR and FQNEAQ (reference sequence). The DNA of the CDR3 is TGTGCCAGCAGCTACTCTTGGGGTTACAATGAGCAGTTCTTC. This translates into CASSYSWGYNEQFF.

V usage is TRBV20-1 and J usage is TRBJ2-1; weak D call: TRBD2 (6 bases). The length of the CDR3 is 13 residues. From germline, CDR1 is DFQATT and CDR2 SNEGSKA (reference sequence). The V and J ends lost 3 bases and 8 bases respectively, with 14 bases between them. Here the CDR3 reads CSASSRDFDEQFF. The CDR3 DNA reads TGCAGTGCTAGTAGCCGGGACTTCGATGAGCAGTTCTTC.

This chain uses TRBV11-2 with TRBJ2-5, with TRBD1 identical over 11 bases. Germline CDR1 SGHAT, CDR2 FQNNGV. There are 15 residues in the CDR3. J gave up 3 bases and V 3 bases, and 3 bases lay outside the gene matches. The CDR3 reads CASSFWGQGEETQYF. The CDR3 DNA sequence: TGTGCCAGCAGCTTTTGGGGACAGGGGGAAGAGACCCAGTACTTC.

The chain couples TRBV2 to TRBJ2-1; 7 bases fit TRBD1. CDR3 length equals 13 residues. Unmatched junction bases numbered 6, after V lost 9 bases and J lost 4 bases. Germline CDR1 reads SNHLY; CDR2 reads FYNNEI. The CDR3 protein is CASGTGEYNEQFF. The CDR3 coding sequence is TGTGCCAGTGGTACAGGGGAGTACAATGAGCAGTTCTTC.

This clone was seen only a few times. J is TRBJ1-1 and V is TRBV19; D gene ambiguous. Looked up from germline, CDR1 is LNHDA and CDR2 is SQIVND (reference sequence). The V end was cut by 5 bases, the J end by 3 bases, with 25 bases between. There are 18 residues in the CDR3. The CDR3 DNA follows: TGTGCCAGTAGTTCCCGGGCCTACAACATGTTCGAAGACACTGAAGCTTTCTTT. Amino acid sequence: CASSSRAYNMFEDTEAFF.

J is TRBJ2-1 and V is TRBV14; D not certain. Trimming took off 1 base at V and 6 bases at J, with 4 bases between the two ends. This CDR3 has 12 amino acids. Germline V gene data show CDR1 as SGHDN and CDR2 as FVKESK. CDR3 sequence: CASSQGSNEQFF. The CDR3 nucleotides read TGTGCCAGCAGCCAAGGCAGCAATGAGCAGTTCTTC.

V and J are TRBV27 and TRBJ1-2; no clear D gene. V lost 6 bases to trimming and J lost 4 bases, with 15 bases between them. This CDR3 contains 14 residues. Per the germline V gene, CDR1 is MNHEY and CDR2 is SMNVEV (reference sequence). CDR3: CASRTPGNSYGYTF. CDR3 DNA sequence: TGTGCCAGCAGAACCCCGGGTAACAGCTATGGCTACACCTTC.

The genes are TRBV28 and TRBJ2-7; D call uncertain. The germline V and J ends were trimmed by 3 bases and 0 bases, with 18 bases remaining between them. The V gene's germline CDR1 is MDHEN and CDR2 SYDVKM. The CDR3 spans 17 residues. The CDR3 region has the DNA TGTGCCAGCAGTTTCCCCCCTGGCTACCAAGGCTCCTACGAGCAGTACTTC. Its translation: CASSFPPGYQGSYEQYF.

V usage is TRBV10-1 and J usage is TRBJ2-1; possibly TRBD2 for D (5 bases). Germline V gives CDR1 WNHNN, CDR2 SYGVQD (reference sequence). This CDR3 is 13 amino acids long. V shed 6 bases and J shed 7 bases, with 13 bases lying between them. CDR3 sequence reads: CASSRTPGNEQFF. The CDR3, as DNA: TGCGCCAGCAGCCGGACCCCGGGAAATGAGCAGTTCTTC.

The J gene is TRBJ1-3, the V gene TRBV5-5; D remains unclear. The germline CDR1 and CDR2 sequences are SGHKS and YYEKEE (reference sequence). CDR3 length: 17 residues. The V end was cut by 4 bases, the J end by 0 bases, with 17 bases between. The CDR3 DNA sequence: TGTGCCAGCAGCCGGGGAGGCAGGCCCGACTCTGGAAACACCATATATTTT. This sequence encodes CASSRGGRPDSGNTIYF.

V is TRBV5-1 and J is TRBJ1-2, with 7 bases identical to TRBD1. Germline V CDR1 and CDR2: SGHRS, YFSETQ. The CDR3 contains 13 residues. Trimming removed 4 bases from V and 5 bases from J; junction bases left unmatched: 5. The DNA of the CDR3 is TGCGCCAGCAGCACGGGACAGTATTATGGCTACACCTTC. Amino acids: CASSTGQYYGYTF.

This rearrangement joins TRBV30 to TRBJ1-5; D gene ambiguous. V gave up 1 base and J gave up 5 bases, with 6 bases separating them. CDR3 length: 12 amino acids. Germline V gives CDR1 GTSNPN, CDR2 SVGIG (reference sequence). In nucleotides, the CDR3 is TGTGCCTGGAGTGGGCAGCATCAGCCCCAGCATTTT. It is translated as CAWSGQHQPQHF. Complete variable domain (other parts from reference TRBV30 and TRBJ1-5): SQTIHQWPATLVQPVGSPLSLECTVEGTSNPNLYWYRQAAGRGLQLLFYSVGIGQISSEVPQNLSASRPQDRQFILSSKKLLLSDSGFYLCAWSGQHQPQHFGDGTRLSIL.

The chain combines TRBV11-2 with TRBJ2-7; 8 bases agree with TRBD2. Germline V gene sequence: CDR1 SGHAT, CDR2 FQNNGV. The CDR3 has 15 residues. The V and J ends lost 2 bases and 2 bases, in that order; junction bases with no gene match: 5. The CDR3 loop reads CASSLTAGVTYEQYF. The CDR3 nucleotides are TGTGCCAGCAGCTTAACAGCGGGAGTGACCTACGAGCAGTACTTC.

The chain couples TRBV3-1 (or the pseudogene TRBV3-2) to TRBJ2-7, with a possible D match to TRBD2 (5 bases). In germline, CDR1 is LGHDT, CDR2 YNNKEL (reference sequence). Trimming pared 4 bases from V and 2 bases from J, leaving 12 bases between. This CDR3 is built from 14 residues. The chain's CDR3 is CASSPREGPYEQYF. In nucleotides, the CDR3 is TGTGCCAGCAGCCCGAGGGAAGGGCCCTACGAGCAGTACTTC.

The genes are TRBV3-1 (or the pseudogene TRBV3-2) and TRBJ2-7; tentatively, D is TRBD1 (6 bases). Per germline, CDR1 LGHDT and CDR2 YNNKEL (reference sequence). V was cut by 0 bases and J by 0 bases, with 6 bases left in between. This CDR3 has 14 amino acids. CDR3 coding DNA: TGTGCCAGCAGCCAAGAGACAGGCTCCTACGAGCAGTACTTC. Its translation: CASSQETGSYEQYF.

The V and J genes are TRBV24-1 and TRBJ2-3; D perhaps matches TRBD2 (6 bases). The CDR3 spans 13 residues. Germline CDR1 reads KGHDR; CDR2 reads SFDVKD. Trimming removed 7 bases at V and 9 bases at J, with 16 bases between. CDR3 nucleotide sequence: TGTGCCACCAGGGACGACCTTGCGGGGACGCAGTATTTT. Translating gives CATRDDLAGTQYF.

This clone was seen just once. V and J are TRBV27 and TRBJ2-1, with TRBD2 matching 8 bases. This CDR3 contains 17 residues. Per the germline V gene, CDR1 is MNHEY and CDR2 is SMNVEV (reference sequence). V was clipped by 6 bases and J by 2 bases; unmatched bases: 12. CDR3 residues: CASSERLREGPYNEQFF. The DNA for the CDR3 is TGTGCCAGCAGCGAGCGGCTTCGGGAGGGCCCCTACAATGAGCAGTTCTTC.